The 2 T cell receptor beta chains below all came from one sample that was sequenced in a study of blood T cells in healthy people across ages. A second 7 to 11 cycle PCR used barcoded and J-beta primers. MiXCR was run by TCRdb on the 5' RACE reads, yielding one entry per CDR3 protein. The sample includes roughly 1.4 million distinct CDR3 sequences, roughly 64% of them seen just once. Sequencing used blood. The receptor source for this set is a man younger than 35 in good health.

This clonotype was picked up a small number of times. The chain uses TRBV20-1 and TRBJ1-4; maybe TRBD1 (6 bases). Trimming took 6 bases from V and 5 from J, leaving 19 bases between them. Germline V gene lookup returns CDR1 DFQATT and CDR2 SNEGSKA (reference sequence). CDR3 length equals 15 residues. Here the CDR3 DNA reads TGCAGTGCCCCCCTGGCCGGGACAAGGAATGAAAAACTGTTTTTT. Amino acids: CSAPLAGTRNEKLFF.

The V call is TRBV12-3 or TRBV12-4, the J call TRBJ2-7; 11 nucleotides line up with TRBD1. CDR3 length: 15 amino acids. The trim removed 4 bases at V and 5 bases at J, leaving 7 bases unmatched. The CDR3 protein is CASSSGQGAIHEQYF. CDR3 bases: TGTGCCAGCAGTTCCGGACAGGGGGCAATCCACGAGCAGTACTTC.